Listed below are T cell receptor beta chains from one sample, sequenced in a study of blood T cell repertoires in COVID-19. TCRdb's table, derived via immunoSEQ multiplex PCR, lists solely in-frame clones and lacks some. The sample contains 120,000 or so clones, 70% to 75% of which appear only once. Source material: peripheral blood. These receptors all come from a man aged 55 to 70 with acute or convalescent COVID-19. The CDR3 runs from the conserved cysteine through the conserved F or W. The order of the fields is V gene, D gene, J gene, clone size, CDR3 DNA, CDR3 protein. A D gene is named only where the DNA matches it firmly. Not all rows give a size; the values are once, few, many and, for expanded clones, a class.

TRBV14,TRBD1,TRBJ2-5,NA,TGTGCCAGCAGCCAAGGTGACAGGGTTTGGTCGCAAGAGACCCAGTACTTC,CASSQGDRVWSQETQYF
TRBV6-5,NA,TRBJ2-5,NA,TGTGCCAGCTTGGGACATTTCCAAGAGACCCAGTACTTC,CASLGHFQETQYF
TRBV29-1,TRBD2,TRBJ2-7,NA,TGCAGCGTTACTAGCGGAAGCTCCTACGAGCAGTACTTC,CSVTSGSSYEQYF
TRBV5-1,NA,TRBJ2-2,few,TGCGCCAGCAGCTTGGTAGCCGGGAGCCCACCCGGGGAGCTGTTTTTT,CASSLVAGSPPGELFF
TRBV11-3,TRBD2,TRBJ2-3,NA,TGTGCCAGCAGCCCAACTAACAGCGGGGGGCGCACAGATACGCAGTATTTT,CASSPTNSGGRTDTQYF
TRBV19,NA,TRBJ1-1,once,TGTGCCAGTAGTAGAGGGGGAGGGGGAAACACTGAAGCTTTCTTT,CASSRGGGGNTEAFF
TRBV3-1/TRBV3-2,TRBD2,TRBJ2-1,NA,TGTGCCAGCAGCCACGGGCTAGCGGGGGCCACGGGGTTCTTC,CASSHGLAGATGFF
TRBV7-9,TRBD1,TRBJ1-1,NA,TGTGCCAGCAGACTCGGACAGGGCATGAACACTGAAGCTTTCTTT,CASRLGQGMNTEAFF
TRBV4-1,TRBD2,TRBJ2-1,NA,TGCGCCAGCAGCCAAGAATCGGCTAGCGGGAGGGCCAAGGACAATGAGCAGTTCTTC,CASSQESASGRAKDNEQFF
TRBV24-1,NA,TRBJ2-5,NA,TGTGCCACCAGTGATTTCAGAGGAGGGGAGACCCAGTACTTC,CATSDFRGGETQYF
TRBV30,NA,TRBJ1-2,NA,TGTGCCTGGAGCTCAGACAGGCGCTATGGCTACACCTTC,CAWSSDRRYGYTF
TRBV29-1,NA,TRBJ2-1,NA,TGCAGCGCCGTAGCGAGAGGTGTGGGCAATGAGCAGTTCTTC,CSAVARGVGNEQFF
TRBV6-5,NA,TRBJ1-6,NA,TGTGCCAGCAGTTACTCGACGGAGTTTTCACCCCTCCACTTT,CASSYSTEFSPLHF
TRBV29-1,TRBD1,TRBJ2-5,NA,TGCAGCACCCGGACAGGGAGCGAGACCCAGTACTTC,CSTRTGSETQYF
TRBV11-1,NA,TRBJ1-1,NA,TGTGCCAGCACCAAGGAGGGAGGCAGACCTTTTTTT,CASTKEGGRPFF
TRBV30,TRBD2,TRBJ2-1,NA,TGTGCCTGGAGTGGCGGACTAGCGGGGGGCTCCTTTTTTGGCAATGAGCAGTTCTTC,CAWSGGLAGGSFFGNEQFF
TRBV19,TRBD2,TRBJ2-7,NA,TGTGCCAGTAGTATCAACAATCCTAGCGGGAGGGGATCCTACGAGCAGTACTTC,CASSINNPSGRGSYEQYF
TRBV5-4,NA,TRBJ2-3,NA,TGTGCCAGCAGTCCGGGACTTCTGGTGGATACGCAGTATTTT,CASSPGLLVDTQYF
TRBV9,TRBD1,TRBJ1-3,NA,TGTGCCAGCAGCGTAGGGGGGACAGGCGGAAACACCATATATTTT,CASSVGGTGGNTIYF
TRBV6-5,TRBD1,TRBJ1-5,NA,TGTGCCAGCAACCGACAGGACAGGCAGCCCCAGCATTTT,CASNRQDRQPQHF
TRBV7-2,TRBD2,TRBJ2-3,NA,TGTGCCAGCAGCTTAGGTATTAGCGGGGGTCATACGCAGTATTTT,CASSLGISGGHTQYF
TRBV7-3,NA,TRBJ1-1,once,TGTGCCAGCAGCTTAGTCCCCTTTACATCAGGTTATACTGAAGCTTTCTTT,CASSLVPFTSGYTEAFF
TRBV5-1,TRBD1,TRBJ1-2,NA,TGCGCCAGCAGCCCGACAGGGGGCAATTATGGCTACACCTTC,CASSPTGGNYGYTF
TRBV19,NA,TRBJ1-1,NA,TGTGCCAGTAGTGCGTGGAGCGGATCGAACACTGAAGCTTTCTTT,CASSAWSGSNTEAFF
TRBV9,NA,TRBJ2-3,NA,TGTGCCAGCACCCGCACGCTCGGGACAGATACGCAGTATTTT,CASTRTLGTDTQYF
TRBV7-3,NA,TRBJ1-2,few,TGTGCCAGCAGCCAAAGCGCGGGCAGTAACTATGGCTACACCTTC,CASSQSAGSNYGYTF
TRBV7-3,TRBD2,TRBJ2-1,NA,TGTGCCAGCAGCTTAACGCTAGCGGGAAATGAGCAGTTCTTC,CASSLTLAGNEQFF
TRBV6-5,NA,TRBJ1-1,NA,TGTGCCAGCCGACAGAACACTGAAGCTTTCTTT,CASRQNTEAFF
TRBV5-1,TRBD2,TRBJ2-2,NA,TGCGCCAGCAGCCTGCTAGCGGGTGTCACCGGGGAGCTGTTTTTT,CASSLLAGVTGELFF
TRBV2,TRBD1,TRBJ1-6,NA,TGTGCCAGCAGCGGGACCGGGACAGATAATTCACCCCTCCACTTT,CASSGTGTDNSPLHF
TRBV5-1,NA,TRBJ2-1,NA,TGCGCCAGCAGCTTGGAACGTGTCGGGCAGTTCTTC,CASSLERVGQFF
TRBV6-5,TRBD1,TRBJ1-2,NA,TGTGCCAGCCAGGGGGACACCTGGAAGGGCTACACCTTC,CASQGDTWKGYTF
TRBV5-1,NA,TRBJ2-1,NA,TGCGCCAGCAGCATGGCAGGGACATTGAATGAGCAGTTCTTC,CASSMAGTLNEQFF
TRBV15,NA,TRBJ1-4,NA,TGTGCCACCAGCAGAGATTCAGGGGATGAAAAACTGTTTTTT,CATSRDSGDEKLFF
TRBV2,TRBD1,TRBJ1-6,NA,TGTGCCAGCACTAGTTCGGGACAGGGGAATTCACCCCTCCACTTT,CASTSSGQGNSPLHF
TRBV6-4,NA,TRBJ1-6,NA,TGTGCCAGCAGTGCGAGGGGGAATTCACCCCTCCACTTT,CASSARGNSPLHF
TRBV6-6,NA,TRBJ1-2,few,TGTGCCAGCAGTTACTCGACCAGGGGCGGCTACACCTTC,CASSYSTRGGYTF
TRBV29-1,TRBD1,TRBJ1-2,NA,TGCAGCGTAGACAGGGGCGAGTGGTATGGCTACACCTTC,CSVDRGEWYGYTF